This is a list of T cell receptor beta chains from one sample in a study of blood T cell repertoires in COVID-19. Assay used: immunoSEQ multiplex PCR; TCRdb lists only in-frame clones, some missing. The sample carries some 140,000 clones, 60% to 85% recorded once. The sample consisted of peripheral blood. The receptors shown here come from a man aged 80 or over with acute or convalescent COVID-19. CDR3s include the opening cysteine and the closing phenylalanine or tryptophan. A D gene is named only where the DNA matches it firmly. A row's size may be missing; if present it is once, few, many or a size class.

TRBV5-1	TRBJ1-1	once	TRBD1	TGCGCCAGCAGACCCGGGACAGACACTGAAGCTTTCTTT	CASRPGTDTEAFF
TRBV5-4	TRBJ2-2	NA	NA	TGTGCCAGCAGCTCCTCGGTGGGGGGAATCGGCACCGGGGAGCTGTTTTTT	CASSSSVGGIGTGELFF
TRBV19	TRBJ2-7	NA	TRBD1	TGTGCCAGCCTCGCGTCGGGACAGGGGACCTACGAGCAGTACTTC	CASLASGQGTYEQYF
TRBV12-3/TRBV12-4	TRBJ1-5	NA	NA	TGTGCCAGCAGTTTGATGAGTCAGCCCCAGCATTTT	CASSLMSQPQHF
TRBV24-1	TRBJ2-2	NA	NA	TGTGCCACCAGTGACCCGACTAGGGTCACCGGGGAGCTGTTTTTT	CATSDPTRVTGELFF
TRBV30	TRBJ1-1	NA	NA	TGTGCCTGGAGTAGAGGACAGTCCATGAACACTGAAGCTTTCTTT	CAWSRGQSMNTEAFF
TRBV7-9	TRBJ2-1	NA	TRBD2	TGTGCCAGCAACCGTGGCGGGGGGATACCCCCGAGGGTCGGTGAGCAGTTCTTC	CASNRGGGIPPRVGEQFF
TRBV11-3	TRBJ2-1	NA	NA	TGTGCCAGCAGCTTAGCTGGCGGGGTGTACAATGAGCAGTTCTTC	CASSLAGGVYNEQFF
TRBV19	TRBJ1-2	NA	TRBD1	TGTGCCAGTAGTACTATAGGACAGGGGGCAGGCAACTATGGCTACACCTTC	CASSTIGQGAGNYGYTF
TRBV6-2/TRBV6-3	TRBJ2-2	NA	TRBD1	TGTGCCAGCAGTTACAACAGGGGGGCCGGGGAGCTGTTTTTT	CASSYNRGAGELFF
TRBV24-1	TRBJ2-1	NA	TRBD1	TGTGCCACCAGTGACCCTAACCCGGGACAGGCGACCTACAATGAGCAGTTCTTC	CATSDPNPGQATYNEQFF
TRBV29-1	TRBJ2-7	NA	TRBD1	TGCAGCGTAGGACAGGGGGAGGGGTACGAGCAGTACTTC	CSVGQGEGYEQYF
TRBV11-2	TRBJ2-2	NA	TRBD1	TGTGCCAGCTCAAGGGGGCCCATCGCCACCGGGGAGCTGTTTTTT	CASSRGPIATGELFF
TRBV7-9	TRBJ2-6	NA	NA	TGTGCCAGCAGCCCGAGCTCTGGGGCCAACGTCCTGACTTTC	CASSPSSGANVLTF
TRBV5-1	TRBJ2-1	NA	NA	TGCGCCAGCCACCACCGGGGTAGCAATGAGCAGTTCTTC	CASHHRGSNEQFF
TRBV4-1	TRBJ1-1	NA	TRBD1	TGCGCCAGCAGCCAAGGGCCCGGACAGGGAAACACTGAAGCTTTCTTT	CASSQGPGQGNTEAFF
TRBV18	TRBJ2-3	NA	TRBD2	TGTGCCAGCTCACCACCGACGGGGGGGCCCCGGACAGATACGCAGTATTTT	CASSPPTGGPRTDTQYF
TRBV6-5	TRBJ2-5	NA	TRBD2	TGTGCCAGCAGTTACGGGCTAGCGGCTCAAGAGACCCAGTACTTC	CASSYGLAAQETQYF
TRBV5-8	TRBJ2-5	NA	TRBD2	TGTGCCAGCAGCTTGGGGCGGGGGGCCCAAGAGACCCAGTACTTC	CASSLGRGAQETQYF
TRBV6-5	TRBJ1-3	NA	NA	TGTGCCAGCAGTCTGACCCCGGCAGGAGGAAACACCATATATTTT	CASSLTPAGGNTIYF
TRBV10-3	TRBJ1-4	NA	NA	TGTGCCACACGACACCAAAGGAATGAAAAACTGTTTTTT	CATRHQRNEKLFF
TRBV6-5	TRBJ2-7	NA	NA	TGTGCCAGCACCGGAGGTTTTCAGAGCTCCTACGAGCAGTACTTC	CASTGGFQSSYEQYF
TRBV19	TRBJ1-4	NA	TRBD1	TGTGCCAGTAGTATATTAGGGCAGGGGGCTGAAAAACTGTTTTTT	CASSILGQGAEKLFF
TRBV19	TRBJ1-2	NA	NA	TGTGCCAGTAGTGACAGCTTATATGGCTACACCTTC	CASSDSLYGYTF
TRBV3-1/TRBV3-2	TRBJ1-2	NA	TRBD1	TGTGCCAGCAGCTCGACAGGGGTCGGCTACACCTTC	CASSSTGVGYTF
TRBV20-1	TRBJ2-5	once	TRBD2	TGCAGTGCTAGTGTAGCGGGGGGGGTCCATGAGACCCAGTACTTC	CSASVAGGVHETQYF